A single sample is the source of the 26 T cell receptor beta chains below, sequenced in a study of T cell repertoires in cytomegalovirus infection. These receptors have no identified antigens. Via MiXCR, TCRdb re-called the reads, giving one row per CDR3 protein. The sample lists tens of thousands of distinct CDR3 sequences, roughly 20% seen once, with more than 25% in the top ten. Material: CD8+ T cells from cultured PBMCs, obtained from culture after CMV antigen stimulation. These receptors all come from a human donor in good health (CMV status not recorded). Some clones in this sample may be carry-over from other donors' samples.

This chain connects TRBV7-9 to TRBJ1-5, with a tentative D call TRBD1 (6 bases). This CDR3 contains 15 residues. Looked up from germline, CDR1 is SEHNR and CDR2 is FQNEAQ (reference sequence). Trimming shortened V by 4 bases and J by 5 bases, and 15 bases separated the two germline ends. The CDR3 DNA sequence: TGTGCCAGCAGCTCCTCCGGGACACCAGATCAGCCCCAGCATTTT. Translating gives CASSSSGTPDQPQHF.

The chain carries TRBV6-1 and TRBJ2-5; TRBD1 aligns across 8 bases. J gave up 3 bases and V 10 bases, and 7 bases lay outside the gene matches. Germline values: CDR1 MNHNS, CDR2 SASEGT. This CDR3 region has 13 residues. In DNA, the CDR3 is TGTGCCACCTCGACAGGGGCTGAAGAGACCCAGTACTTC. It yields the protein CATSTGAEETQYF.

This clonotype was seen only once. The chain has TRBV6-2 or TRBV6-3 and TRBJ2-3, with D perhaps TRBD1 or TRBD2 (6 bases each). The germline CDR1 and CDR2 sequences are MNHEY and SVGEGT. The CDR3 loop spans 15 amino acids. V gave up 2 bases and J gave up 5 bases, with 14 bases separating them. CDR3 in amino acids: CASSYMGGREDTQYF. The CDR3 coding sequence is TGTGCCAGCAGTTACATGGGGGGCCGGGAAGATACGCAGTATTTT.

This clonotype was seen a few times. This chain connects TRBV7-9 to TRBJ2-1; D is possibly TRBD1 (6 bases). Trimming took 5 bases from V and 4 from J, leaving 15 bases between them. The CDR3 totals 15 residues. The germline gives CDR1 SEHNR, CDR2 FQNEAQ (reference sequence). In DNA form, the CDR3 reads TGTGCCAGCAGCCACCTGGACAGACCATACAATGAGCAGTTCTTC. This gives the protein CASSHLDRPYNEQFF.

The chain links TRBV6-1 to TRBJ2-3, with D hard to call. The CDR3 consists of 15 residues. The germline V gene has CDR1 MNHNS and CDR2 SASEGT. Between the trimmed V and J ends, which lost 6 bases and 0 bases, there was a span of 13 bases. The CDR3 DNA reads TGTGCCAGCAGGCCGGCACGGGCGAGCACAGATACGCAGTATTTT. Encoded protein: CASRPARASTDTQYF.

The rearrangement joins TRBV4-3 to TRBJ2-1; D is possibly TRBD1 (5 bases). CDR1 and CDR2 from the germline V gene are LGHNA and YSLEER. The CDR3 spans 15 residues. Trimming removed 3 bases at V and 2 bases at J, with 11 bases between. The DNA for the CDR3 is TGCGCCAGCAGCCACCAGGGAAACACCTACAATGAGCAGTTCTTC. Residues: CASSHQGNTYNEQFF.

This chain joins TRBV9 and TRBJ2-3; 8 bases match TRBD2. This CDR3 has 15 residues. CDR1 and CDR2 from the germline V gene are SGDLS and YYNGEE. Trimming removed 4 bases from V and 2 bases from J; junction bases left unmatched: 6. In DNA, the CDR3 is TGTGCCAGCAGCATCAGCGGGGGATACACAGATACGCAGTATTTT. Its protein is CASSISGGYTDTQYF.

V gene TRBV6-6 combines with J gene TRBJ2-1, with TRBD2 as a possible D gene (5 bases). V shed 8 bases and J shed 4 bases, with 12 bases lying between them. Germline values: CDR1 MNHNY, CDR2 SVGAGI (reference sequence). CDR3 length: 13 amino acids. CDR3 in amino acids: CASAGGLYNEQFF. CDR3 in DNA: TGTGCCAGCGCGGGCGGGTTGTACAATGAGCAGTTCTTC.

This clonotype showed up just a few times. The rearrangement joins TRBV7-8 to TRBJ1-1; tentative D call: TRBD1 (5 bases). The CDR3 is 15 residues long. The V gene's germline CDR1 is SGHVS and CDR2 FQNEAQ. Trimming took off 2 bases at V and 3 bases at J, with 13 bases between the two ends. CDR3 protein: CASSLTLGGDTEAFF. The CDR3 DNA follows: TGTGCCAGCAGCTTAACCCTCGGGGGGGACACTGAAGCTTTCTTT.

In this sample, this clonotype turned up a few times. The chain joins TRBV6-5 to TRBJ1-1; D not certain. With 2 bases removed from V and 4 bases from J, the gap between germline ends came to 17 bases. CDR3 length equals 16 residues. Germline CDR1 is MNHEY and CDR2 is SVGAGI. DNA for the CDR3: TGTGCCAGCAGTTACACTTTCTACGACCGAGGCACTGAAGCTTTCTTT. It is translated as CASSYTFYDRGTEAFF.

The CDR3 here is CANYLDRSNTGELFF. In DNA, the CDR3 is TGTGCCAACTATCTGGACAGGTCGAACACCGGGGAGCTGTTTTTT. The V call is TRBV7-8, the J call TRBJ2-2, with 7 nucleotides matching TRBD1. Trimming at V came to 10 bases and at J to 0 bases, leaving 8 bases not matched to a gene. The CDR3 is made up of 15 amino acids. Germline assignment: CDR1 SGHVS and CDR2 FQNEAQ.

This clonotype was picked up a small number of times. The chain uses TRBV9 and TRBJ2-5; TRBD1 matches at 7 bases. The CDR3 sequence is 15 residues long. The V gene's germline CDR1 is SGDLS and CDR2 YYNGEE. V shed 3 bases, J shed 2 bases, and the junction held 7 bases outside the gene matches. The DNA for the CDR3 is TGTGCCAGCAGCGCCCGGGACAGAGAACAAGAGACCCAGTACTTC. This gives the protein CASSARDREQETQYF. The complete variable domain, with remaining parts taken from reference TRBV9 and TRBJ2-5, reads DSGVTQTPKHLITATGQRVTLRCSPRSGDLSVYWYQQSLDQGLQFLIQYYNGEERAKGNILERFSAQQFPDLHSELNLSSLELGDSALYFCASSARDREQETQYFGPGTRLLVL.

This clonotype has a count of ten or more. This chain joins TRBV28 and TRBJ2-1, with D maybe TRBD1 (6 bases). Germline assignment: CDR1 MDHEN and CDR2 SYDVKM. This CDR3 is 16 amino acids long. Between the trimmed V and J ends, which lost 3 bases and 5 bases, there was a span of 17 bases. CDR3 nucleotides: TGTGCCAGCAGTTTCCGAAAGGGGGTCCTAAACAATGAGCAGTTCTTC. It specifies CASSFRKGVLNNEQFF.

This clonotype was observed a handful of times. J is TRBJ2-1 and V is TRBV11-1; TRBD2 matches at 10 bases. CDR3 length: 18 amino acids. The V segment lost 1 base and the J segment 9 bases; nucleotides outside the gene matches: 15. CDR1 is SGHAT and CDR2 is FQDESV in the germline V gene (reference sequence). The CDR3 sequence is CASSLVERAGGASAEQFF. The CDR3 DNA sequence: TGTGCCAGCAGCTTAGTGGAGAGAGCGGGAGGGGCGTCGGCTGAGCAGTTCTTC.

CDR3 protein: CSARGGNRNTEAFF. As DNA, the CDR3 is TGCAGTGCTAGAGGCGGGAACCGGAACACTGAAGCTTTCTTT. The rearrangement joins TRBV20-1 to TRBJ1-1; D not certain. The CDR3 runs to 14 residues. Looked up from germline, CDR1 is DFQATT and CDR2 is SNEGSKA (reference sequence). V lost 1 base, J lost 1 base, and 10 bases lay in between.

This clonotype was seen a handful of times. CDR3 in amino acids: CASSPTSGTYNEQFF. CDR3 coding DNA: TGTGCCAGCAGTCCAACTAGCGGGACCTACAATGAGCAGTTCTTC. The chain has TRBV28 and TRBJ2-1; 10 bases map to TRBD2. In germline, CDR1 is MDHEN, CDR2 SYDVKM. J lost 2 bases, V lost 5 bases, and 3 bases had no gene match. This CDR3 has 15 residues.

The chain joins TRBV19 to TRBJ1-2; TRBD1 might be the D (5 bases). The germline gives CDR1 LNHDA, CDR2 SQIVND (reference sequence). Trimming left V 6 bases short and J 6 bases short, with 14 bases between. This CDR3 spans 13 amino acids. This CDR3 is CASSIGTSDGYTF. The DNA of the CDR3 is TGTGCCAGTAGCATTGGGACGTCGGATGGCTACACCTTC. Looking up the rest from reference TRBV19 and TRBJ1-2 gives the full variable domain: DGGITQSPKYLFRKEGQNVTLSCEQNLNHDAMYWYRQDPGQGLRLIYYSQIVNDFQKGDIAEGYSVSREKKESFPLTVTSAQKNPTAFYLCASSIGTSDGYTFGSGTRLTVV.

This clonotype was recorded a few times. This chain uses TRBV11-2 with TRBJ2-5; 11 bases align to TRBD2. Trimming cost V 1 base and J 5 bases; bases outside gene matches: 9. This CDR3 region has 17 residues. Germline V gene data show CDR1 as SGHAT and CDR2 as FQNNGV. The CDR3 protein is CASSLGDSGRVRETQYF. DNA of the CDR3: TGTGCCAGCAGCTTAGGAGATAGCGGGAGGGTGCGGGAGACCCAGTACTTC.

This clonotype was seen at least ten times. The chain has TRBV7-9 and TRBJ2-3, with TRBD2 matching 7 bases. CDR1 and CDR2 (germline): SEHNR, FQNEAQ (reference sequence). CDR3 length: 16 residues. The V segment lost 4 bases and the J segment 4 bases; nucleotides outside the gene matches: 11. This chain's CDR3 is CASSSSGGPQADTQYF. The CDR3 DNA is TGTGCCAGCAGCTCCTCGGGGGGTCCCCAGGCAGATACGCAGTATTTT.

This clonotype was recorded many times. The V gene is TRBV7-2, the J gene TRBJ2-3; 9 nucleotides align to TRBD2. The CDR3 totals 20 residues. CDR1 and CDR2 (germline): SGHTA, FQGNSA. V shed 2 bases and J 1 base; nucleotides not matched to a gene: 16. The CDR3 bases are TGTGCCAGCAGCTTAAATGTTCGGCTAGCGGGAACGTCACGCACAGATACGCAGTATTTT. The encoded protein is CASSLNVRLAGTSRTDTQYF. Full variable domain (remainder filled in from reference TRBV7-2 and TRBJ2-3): GAGVSQSPSNKVTEKGKDVELRCDPISGHTALYWYRQSLGQGLEFLIYFQGNSAPDKSGLPSDRFSAERTGGSVSTLTIQRTQQEDSAVYLCASSLNVRLAGTSRTDTQYFGPGTRLTVL.

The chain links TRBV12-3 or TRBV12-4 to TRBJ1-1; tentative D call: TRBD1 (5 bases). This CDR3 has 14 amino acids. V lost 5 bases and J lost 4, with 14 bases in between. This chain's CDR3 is CASSPAGRGTEAFF. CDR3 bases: TGTGCCAGCAGTCCCGCAGGGCGGGGCACTGAAGCTTTCTTT.

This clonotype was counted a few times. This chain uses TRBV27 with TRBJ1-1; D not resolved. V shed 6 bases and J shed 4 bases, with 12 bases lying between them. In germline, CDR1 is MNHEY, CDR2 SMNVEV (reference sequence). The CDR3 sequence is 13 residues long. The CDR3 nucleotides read TGTGCCAGCAGGGTATTACCGGGCACTGAAGCTTTCTTT. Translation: CASRVLPGTEAFF.

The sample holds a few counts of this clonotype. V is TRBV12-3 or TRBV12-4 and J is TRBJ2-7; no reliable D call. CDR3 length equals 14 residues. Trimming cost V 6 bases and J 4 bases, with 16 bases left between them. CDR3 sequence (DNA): TGTGCCAGCAGCTCTGACGAGGTGGCATACGAGCAGTACTTC. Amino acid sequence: CASSSDEVAYEQYF.

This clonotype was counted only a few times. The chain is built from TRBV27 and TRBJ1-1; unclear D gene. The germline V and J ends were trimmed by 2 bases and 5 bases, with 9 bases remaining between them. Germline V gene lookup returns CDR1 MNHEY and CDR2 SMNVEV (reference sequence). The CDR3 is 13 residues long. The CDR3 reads CASSLGRPTEAFF. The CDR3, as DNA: TGTGCCAGCAGTTTAGGTCGACCGACTGAAGCTTTCTTT.

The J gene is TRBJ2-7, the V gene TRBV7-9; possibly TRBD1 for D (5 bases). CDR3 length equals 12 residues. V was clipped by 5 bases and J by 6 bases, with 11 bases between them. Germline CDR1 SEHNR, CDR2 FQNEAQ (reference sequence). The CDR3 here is CASSDQGSEQYF. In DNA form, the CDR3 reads TGTGCCAGCAGCGACCAGGGTTCCGAGCAGTACTTC.

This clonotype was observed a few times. CDR3 bases: TGTGCCAGCAGCCTATTTCCGGGACCCAAAAGCTCCTACGAGCAGTACTTC. Protein sequence: CASSLFPGPKSSYEQYF. This chain joins TRBV7-9 and TRBJ2-7; D may match TRBD1 or TRBD2 (5 bases each). Germline V gives CDR1 SEHNR, CDR2 FQNEAQ (reference sequence). This CDR3 spans 17 amino acids. Trimming removed 5 bases from V and 0 bases from J, with 20 bases in between. Full variable domain (remainder filled in from reference TRBV7-9 and TRBJ2-7): DTGVSQNPRHKITKRGQNVTFRCDPISEHNRLYWYRQTLGQGPEFLTYFQNEAQLEKSRLLSDRFSAERPKGSFSTLEIQRTEQGDSAMYLCASSLFPGPKSSYEQYFGPGTRLTVT.